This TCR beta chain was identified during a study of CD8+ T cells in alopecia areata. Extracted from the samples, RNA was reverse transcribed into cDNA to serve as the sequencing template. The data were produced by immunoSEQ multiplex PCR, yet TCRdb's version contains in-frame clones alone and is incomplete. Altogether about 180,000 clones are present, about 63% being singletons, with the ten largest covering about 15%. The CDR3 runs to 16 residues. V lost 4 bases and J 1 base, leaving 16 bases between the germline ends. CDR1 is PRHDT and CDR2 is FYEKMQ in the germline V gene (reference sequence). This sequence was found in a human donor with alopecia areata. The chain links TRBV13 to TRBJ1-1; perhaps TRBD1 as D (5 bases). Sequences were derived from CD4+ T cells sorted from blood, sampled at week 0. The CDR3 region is CASSSRRGTGNTEAFF. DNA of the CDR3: TGTGCCAGCAGCTCCCGCCGCGGGACGGGGAACACTGAAGCTTTCTTT.